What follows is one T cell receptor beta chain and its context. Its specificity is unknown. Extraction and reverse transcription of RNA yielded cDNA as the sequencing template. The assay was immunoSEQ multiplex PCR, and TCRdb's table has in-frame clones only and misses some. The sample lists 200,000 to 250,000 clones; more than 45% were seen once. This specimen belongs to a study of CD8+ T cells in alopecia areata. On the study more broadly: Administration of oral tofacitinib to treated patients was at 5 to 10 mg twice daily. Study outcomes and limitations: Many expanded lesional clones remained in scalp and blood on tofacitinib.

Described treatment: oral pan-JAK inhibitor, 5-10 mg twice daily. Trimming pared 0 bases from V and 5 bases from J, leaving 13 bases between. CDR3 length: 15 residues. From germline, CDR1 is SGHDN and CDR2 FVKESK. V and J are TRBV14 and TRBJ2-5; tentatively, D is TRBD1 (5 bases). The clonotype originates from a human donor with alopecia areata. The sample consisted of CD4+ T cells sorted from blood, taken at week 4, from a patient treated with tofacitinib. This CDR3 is CASSQDLGAGETQYF. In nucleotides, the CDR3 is TGTGCCAGCAGCCAAGATTTAGGGGCAGGGGAGACCCAGTACTTC.